These 6 T cell receptor beta chains were all obtained from the same sample, sequenced in a study of blood T cells in healthy people across ages. Primers used in a second PCR of about 7 to 11 cycles were a sample-barcoded 5' primer and a J-beta primer mix. Each CDR3 protein gets one entry after TCRdb re-called the 5' RACE reads with MiXCR. There are approximately 1,000,000 distinct CDR3 sequences in the sample; 35% to 50% occur only once, and about 19% lies in the top ten. Sequenced: blood. The receptor source for this set is an older woman in good health.

In regard to this clonotype: A read error may be the cause here, since a much bigger clone is one base away. The chain combines TRBV6-6 with TRBJ2-3; D is unclear. With 2 bases removed from V and 10 bases from J, the gap between germline ends came to 13 bases. Germline V gives CDR1 MNHNY, CDR2 SVGAGI (reference sequence). The CDR3 consists of 13 residues. This chain's CDR3 is CASSYNPASPQYF. The CDR3 bases are TGTGCCAGCAGTTACAATCCCGCCAGTCCGCAGTATTTT.

V is TRBV29-1 and J is TRBJ1-1; 10 bases agree with TRBD1. In germline, CDR1 is SQVTM, CDR2 ANQGSEA. CDR3 size: 11 residues. CDR3 sequence (DNA): TGCAGTGCGGACAGGGGGGCTGAAGCTTTCTTT. Its protein is CSADRGAEAFF. The entire variable domain, with the rest obtained from reference TRBV29-1 and TRBJ1-1, is as follows: SAVISQKPSRDICQRGTSLTIQCQVDSQVTMMFWYRQQPGQSLTLIATANQGSEATYESGFVIDKFPISRPNLTFSTLTVSNMSPEDSSIYLCSADRGAEAFFGQGTRLTVV.

This clonotype came up a few times. The rearrangement joins TRBV5-1 to TRBJ2-7; 8 bases are shared with TRBD2. With V trimmed by 4 bases and J by 3 bases, 3 bases remained unmatched. This CDR3 spans 13 amino acids. From germline, CDR1 is SGHRS and CDR2 YFSETQ. The CDR3 coding sequence is TGCGCCAGCAGCCGTAGCGGGATCTACGAGCAGTACTTC. Its protein is CASSRSGIYEQYF.

The chain combines TRBV20-1 with TRBJ2-4, with D perhaps matching TRBD2 (6 bases). The V end was cut by 1 base, the J end by 1 base, with 8 bases between. The CDR3 sequence is 14 residues long. Germline loops: CDR1 DFQATT, CDR2 SNEGSKA (reference sequence). As DNA, the CDR3 is TGCAGTGCTAGAGGGGAGGAGGCCAAAAACATTCAGTACTTC. This codes for CSARGEEAKNIQYF.

The genes are TRBV7-2 and TRBJ2-5, with 12 bases identical to TRBD2. This CDR3 has 15 residues. Germline-derived CDR1 and CDR2 are SGHTA and FQGNSA. Losses at the gene ends were 3 bases for V and 3 bases for J; bases not matched to a gene: 2. CDR3 bases: TGTGCCAGCAGCTTCCTAGCGGGAGGGGAAGAGACCCAGTACTTC. Encoded protein: CASSFLAGGEETQYF.

The chain combines TRBV7-2 with TRBJ2-1; possibly TRBD1 for D (6 bases). The germline V gene has CDR1 SGHTA and CDR2 FQGNSA. The length of the CDR3 is 14 residues. V was pared by 5 bases and J by 4 bases, with 12 bases between. For the CDR3, the DNA is TGTGCCAGCAGCCAGGTCCAGGGGTACAATGAGCAGTTCTTC. Protein product: CASSQVQGYNEQFF.